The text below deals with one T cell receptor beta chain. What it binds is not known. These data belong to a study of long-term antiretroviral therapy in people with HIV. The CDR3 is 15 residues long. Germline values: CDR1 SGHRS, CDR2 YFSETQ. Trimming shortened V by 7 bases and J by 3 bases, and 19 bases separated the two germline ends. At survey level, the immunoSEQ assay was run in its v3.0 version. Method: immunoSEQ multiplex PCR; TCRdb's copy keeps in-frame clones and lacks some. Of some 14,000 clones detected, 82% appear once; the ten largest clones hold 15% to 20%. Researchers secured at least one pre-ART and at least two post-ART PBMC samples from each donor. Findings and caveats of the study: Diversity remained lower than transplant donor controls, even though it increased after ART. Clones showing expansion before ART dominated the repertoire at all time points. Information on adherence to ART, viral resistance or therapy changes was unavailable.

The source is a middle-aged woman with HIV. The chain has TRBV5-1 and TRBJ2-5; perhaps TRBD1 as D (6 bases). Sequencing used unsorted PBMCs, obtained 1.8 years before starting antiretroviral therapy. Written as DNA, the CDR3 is TGCGCCAGCCAACCTATAGGGACACCAGAAGAGACCCAGTACTTC. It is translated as CASQPIGTPEETQYF.